This is a list of T cell receptor beta chains from one sample in a study of blood T cell repertoires in COVID-19. Assay: immunoSEQ multiplex PCR; the TCRdb copy retains only in-frame clones and omits some. The data hold 55,000 to 65,000 clones, with approximately 91% observed a single time. The sequencing sample was made of peripheral blood. Receptor source: a human donor in a cohort sampled during active COVID-19. Both conserved end residues are part of each CDR3. D genes are given only for firm matches.

v_gene | d_gene | CDR3aa
TRBV5-4 | . | CASSLAGTGSYEQYF
TRBV3-1/TRBV3-2 | TRBD2 | CASSQDWREEGTQYF
TRBV5-1 | TRBD1 | CASSPRQGATNEKLFF
TRBV4-3 | . | CASSQAGSAGANVLTF
TRBV5-6 | TRBD1 | CASSREGQGAYEQYF
TRBV27 | . | CASSWDIDQPQHF
TRBV7-2 | . | CASSLRGGTFEKLFF
TRBV10-3 | TRBD2 | CAIRGTSGRNTGELFF
TRBV6-5 | . | CASSYSSGLGSYEQYF
TRBV7-3 | TRBD2 | CASSWLAGGLDEQFF
TRBV19 | . | CASSPRTGGYTF
TRBV6-1 | TRBD2 | CASSARTSGGYTDTQYF
TRBV5-6 | . | CASSLATGGGPTQYF
TRBV5-5 | . | CASSPEPDSNYGYTF
TRBV12-3/TRBV12-4 | . | CASSPGAGELFF
TRBV24-1 | . | CATSGSTSWSSYNEQFF
TRBV27 | TRBD1 | CASSLGTGGNQPQHF
TRBV7-9 | TRBD2 | CASSSGTSGNEQFF
TRBV12-3/TRBV12-4 | TRBD1 | CASSRQGGSPLHF
TRBV6-4 | TRBD2 | CASSMTSQDTGELFF
TRBV10-1 | TRBD1 | CASSLEDRAEQYF
TRBV28 | TRBD1 | CASSLFGTGSFNEQFF
TRBV13 | . | CASSPNGESTDTQYF
TRBV5-4 | . | CASRLQGLDGYTF
TRBV19 | . | CASSIDPPGNTEPGNTIYF
TRBV11-3 | TRBD1 | CASSFTGEDSPLHF
TRBV24-1 | TRBD2 | CATIGRAPDTQYF
TRBV7-6 | . | CASSLAVGGNEKLFF
TRBV9 | TRBD2 | CASSPSGTGELFF
TRBV27 | . | CASSLRLLETQYF
TRBV25-1 | TRBD1 | CASSSAEDRLFETQYF
TRBV29-1 | TRBD1 | CSVQGRGDYGYTF
TRBV4-2 | . | CASSQLSSSYEQYF
TRBV7-3 | TRBD2 | CASSLNPSGRSDTQYF
TRBV28 | TRBD1 | CASSPVDGAGGNYGYTF
TRBV19 | . | CASSIIGLGYSNQPQHF
TRBV7-2 | . | CASSPARYPIYEQYF
TRBV15 | TRBD1 | CATSRGPRDRGRTSNTEAFF
TRBV6-2/TRBV6-3 | . | CASSYRGGPYEQYF
TRBV6-6 | . | CASSVNRVQAYEQYF
TRBV7-9 | TRBD1 | CASSFLAGGPNEQFF
TRBV6-6 | . | CASSYSHSPGEQYF
TRBV7-9 | . | CASSPIGYEQYF
TRBV5-4 | . | CASSLTGGKTYEQYF
TRBV5-1 | TRBD1 | CASSTGGTDTQYF
TRBV6-2/TRBV6-3 | . | CASSYTAGPADTQYF
TRBV7-9 | TRBD1 | CATPPPRDSYGYTF
TRBV12-5 | . | CASGLVRGSGANVLTF